Described below is a single TCR beta chain sequence and its context. Its specificity is unknown. The CDR3 sequence is 15 residues long. From germline, CDR1 is MGHRA and CDR2 YSYEKL. Trimming took 4 bases from V and 2 from J; bases not matched to a gene: 7. These data are taken from a study of Graves' ophthalmopathy and Graves' hyperthyroidism. Patients in the hyperthyroidism group, adults aged 18 to 65, were newly diagnosed, under 2 months' duration. Ineligible for inclusion were patients with other autoimmune diseases, uncontrolled infections, pregnancy or lactation. As the starting material, roughly 10 ml of fresh peripheral blood yielded the PBMCs. Regarding the study as a whole: Blood also carried most expanded thyroid clonotypes exceeding 0.001 frequency.

The authors amplified TCR beta CDR3 regions from RNA transcripts. The library came from an HTBI-primed first-round RT-PCR and a second-round multiplex PCR. Each CDR3 protein is one row after TCRdb ran MiXCR on the multiplex PCR reads. This table has more than 300,000 distinct CDR3 sequences, 15% to 19% appearing once. Sequencing input: peripheral blood. This receptor was identified in a woman between 18 and 30 years old with stable Graves' hyperthyroidism. The chain couples TRBV4-1 to TRBJ2-7, with TRBD1 identical over 8 bases. The CDR3 loop is CASSRSGTGTYEQYF. The CDR3 DNA reads as TGCGCCAGCAGCCGTTCCGGGACAGGTACCTACGAGCAGTACTTC.